This T cell receptor (beta chain) was documented in a study of T cells in Graves' hyperthyroidism and ophthalmopathy. This clonotype occurred many times. RNA transcripts were the template for amplifying TCR beta CDR3 regions. With the HTBI primer set, the TCR CDR3 went through a first round of RT-PCR. MiXCR was run by TCRdb on the multiplex PCR reads, yielding one entry per CDR3 protein. Of approximately 620,000 distinct CDR3 sequences in the sample, about a sixth were seen once. V dropped 2 bases and J dropped 5 bases, with 8 bases sitting between them. The CDR3 spans 13 residues. From germline, CDR1 is SGHRS and CDR2 YFSETQ.

Sequencing was carried out using blood. The clonotype comes from a woman between 35 and 50 years old with Graves' ophthalmopathy. The chain has TRBV5-1 and TRBJ2-1, with D possibly being TRBD2 (5 bases). CDR3 amino acids: CASSFLGDNEQFF. CDR3 bases: TGCGCCAGCAGCTTCCTCGGGGACAATGAGCAGTTCTTC.